The entry below gives a single TCR beta chain sequence along with its context. This sample is drawn from a study of cytomegalovirus exposure and HLA in healthy donors. This CDR3 comprises 14 residues. Germline V gene sequence: CDR1 LNHDA, CDR2 SQIVND (reference sequence). J lost 0 bases, V lost 10 bases, and 7 bases had no gene match. The PCR was carried out with 60 Vbeta primers and 13 Jbeta primers. Using immunoSEQ multiplex PCR, the repertoire was profiled, and TCRdb retains in-frame clones only, with some absent. The data show about 90,000 clones, about 88% seen once. The V call is TRBV19, the J call TRBJ2-7, with 9 positions matching TRBD1. This clonotype was obtained from a man between 18 and 35 years old in good health and CMV-seronegative. The sequenced material came from PBMCs. The CDR3 nucleotides read TGTGCCACCCAGGCGGGACAGGGCTCCTACGAGCAGTACTTC. The encoded protein is CATQAGQGSYEQYF.